The 9 T cell receptor beta chains presented below share a single source sample, sequenced in a study of cytomegalovirus exposure and HLA in healthy donors. Only in-frame clones appear in the TCRdb table, and some are missing; sequencing was by immunoSEQ multiplex PCR. The table lists approximately 260,000 clones, about 90% of them singletons. Sequenced input: PBMCs. Receptors originate from a woman aged 25 to 39 in good health and CMV-seropositive.

CDR3 region: CASSLEGTGEGNQPQHF. CDR3 sequence (DNA): TGCGCCAGCAGCTTGGAGGGGACAGGGGAAGGCAATCAGCCCCAGCATTTT. The gene calls are TRBV5-1 and TRBJ1-5, with 10 bases aligning to TRBD1. Germline values: CDR1 SGHRS, CDR2 YFSETQ. The CDR3 has 17 residues. The V segment lost 0 bases and the J segment 2 bases; nucleotides outside the gene matches: 5. Complete variable domain (other parts from reference TRBV5-1 and TRBJ1-5): KAGVTQTPRYLIKTRGQQVTLSCSPISGHRSVSWYQQTPGQGLQFLFEYFSETQRNKGNFPGRFSGRQFSNSRSEMNVSTLELGDSALYLCASSLEGTGEGNQPQHFGDGTRLSIL.

This CDR3 reads CASSQDPRTPRIMYF. The CDR3 nucleotides read TGCGCCAGCAGCCAAGATCCGAGGACACCCCGAATCATGTACTTC. The chain carries TRBV4-1 and TRBJ2-5, with D perhaps matching TRBD1 (5 bases). This CDR3 contains 15 residues. Germline V gives CDR1 MGHRA, CDR2 YSYEKL. V was trimmed by 0 bases and J by 13 bases, leaving 21 bases between them.

The V and J genes are TRBV5-1 and TRBJ2-7; 7 bases match TRBD1. This CDR3 contains 15 residues. The germline V gene has CDR1 SGHRS and CDR2 YFSETQ. V lost 4 bases to trimming and J lost 0 bases; unmatched junction nucleotides: 7. For the CDR3, the DNA is TGCGCCAGCAGCCCGATACAGGGGTCCTCCTACGAGCAGTACTTC. Protein product: CASSPIQGSSYEQYF.

This clone is a singleton in its sample. The chain couples TRBV30 to TRBJ1-1; D is perhaps TRBD1 (5 bases). This CDR3 spans 13 amino acids. Germline assignment: CDR1 GTSNPN and CDR2 SVGIG (reference sequence). Trimming removed 7 bases from V and 0 bases from J, with 12 bases in between. The CDR3 DNA is TGTGCCTCCGACAGAACCATGAACACTGAAGCTTTCTTT. This sequence encodes CASDRTMNTEAFF.

The chain joins TRBV5-4 to TRBJ2-7; tentatively, D is TRBD2 (6 bases). With 0 bases removed from V and 0 bases from J, the gap between germline ends came to 7 bases. The CDR3 has 14 residues. From germline, CDR1 is SGHNT and CDR2 YYREEE (reference sequence). In DNA, the CDR3 is TGTGCCAGCAGCTTGGTCGGGAGCTCCTACGAGCAGTACTTC. Protein: CASSLVGSSYEQYF. Based on the CDR3 plus reference TRBV5-4 and TRBJ2-7, the full variable domain is ETGVTQSPTHLIKTRGQQVTLRCSSQSGHNTVSWYQQALGQGPQFIFQYYREEENGRGNFPPRFSGLQFPNYSSELNVNALELDDSALYLCASSLVGSSYEQYFGPGTRLTVT.

V usage is TRBV6-1 and J usage is TRBJ2-7; 8 bases are shared with TRBD1. Germline CDR1 MNHNS, CDR2 SASEGT. The CDR3 consists of 15 residues. Trimming took 8 bases from V and 3 from J; bases not matched to a gene: 12. The CDR3 DNA follows: TGTGCCAGCGGAAGAGCCGGGACAGGTTACTACGAGCAGTACTTC. It is translated as CASGRAGTGYYEQYF.

This rearrangement joins TRBV27 to TRBJ2-2; possibly TRBD2 for D (5 bases). CDR3 size: 16 residues. Trimming shortened V by 3 bases and J by 3 bases, and 14 bases separated the two germline ends. Germline CDR1 MNHEY, CDR2 SMNVEV (reference sequence). CDR3 protein: CASSFREGYDTGELFF. The CDR3 DNA sequence: TGTGCCAGCAGTTTCCGGGAAGGGTACGACACCGGGGAGCTGTTTTTT.

This chain connects TRBV28 to TRBJ2-7; maybe TRBD2 (6 bases). The germline gives CDR1 MDHEN, CDR2 SYDVKM. Trimming left V 5 bases short and J 3 bases short, with 17 bases between. The CDR3 extends over 15 amino acids. The CDR3: CASSPLEGPLYEQYF. The CDR3 bases are TGTGCCAGCAGTCCACTGGAGGGGCCCCTCTACGAGCAGTACTTC. The full variable domain, in which reference TRBV28 and TRBJ2-7 provide the parts outside the CDR3, is DVKVTQSSRYLVKRTGEKVFLECVQDMDHENMFWYRQDPGLGLRLIYFSYDVKMKEKGDIPEGYSVSREKKERFSLILESASTNQTSMYLCASSPLEGPLYEQYFGPGTRLTVT.

The chain links TRBV29-1 to TRBJ2-5; TRBD1 matches 8 bases. Per the germline V gene, CDR1 is SQVTM and CDR2 is ANQGSEA. V gave up 7 bases and J gave up 1 base; unmatched junction bases: 2. CDR3 length: 12 amino acids. The CDR3: CSAGQAQETQYF. The CDR3 DNA is TGCAGCGCGGGACAGGCCCAAGAGACCCAGTACTTC.